These 29 T cell receptor beta chains came from one sample sequenced in a study of blood T cell repertoires in COVID-19. Only in-frame clones appear in the TCRdb table, and some are missing; sequencing was by immunoSEQ multiplex PCR. The sample includes under 200,000 clones, roughly 90% seen only once; the top ten take around 0.5%. Sequencing was performed on peripheral blood. The receptors shown here come from a man in his fifties or sixties with acute or convalescent COVID-19.

This clone was detected only a few times. The chain links TRBV2 to TRBJ1-5; TRBD1 might be the D (5 bases). From germline, CDR1 is SNHLY and CDR2 FYNNEI. V was trimmed by 6 bases and J by 0 bases, leaving 12 bases between them. The CDR3 sequence is 15 residues long. In DNA form, the CDR3 reads TGTGCCAGCAGCCCAGGGCTATATAGCAATCAGCCCCAGCATTTT. Translating gives CASSPGLYSNQPQHF.

This chain uses TRBV7-9 with TRBJ1-5, with D uncertain. Germline values: CDR1 SEHNR, CDR2 FQNEAQ (reference sequence). V lost 5 bases, J lost 4 bases, and 12 bases lay in between. The CDR3 sequence is 14 residues long. For the CDR3, the DNA is TGTGCCAGCAGCGCCGGGAGACTTAATCAGCCCCAGCATTTT. Residues: CASSAGRLNQPQHF.

The table lists this clone with a few counts. This chain joins TRBV6-5 and TRBJ1-1, with 8 bases aligning to TRBD1. The CDR3 covers 15 residues. The V and J ends lost 11 bases and 1 base, in that order; junction bases with no gene match: 12. Germline V gene sequence: CDR1 MNHEY, CDR2 SVGAGI. Here the CDR3 DNA reads TGTGCCGTAAAGGGCCTAGGACAGGGGAACACTGAAGCTTTCTTT. This gives the protein CAVKGLGQGNTEAFF.

The rearrangement joins TRBV7-9 to TRBJ2-3; D might be TRBD2 (6 bases). Trimming left V 8 bases short and J 1 base short, with 13 bases between. CDR3 size: 14 residues. Germline V gene lookup returns CDR1 SEHNR and CDR2 FQNEAQ (reference sequence). The CDR3 is CASAGSSGTDTQYF. The CDR3 bases are TGTGCCAGCGCGGGATCGAGCGGCACAGATACGCAGTATTTT. The complete variable domain, with remaining parts taken from reference TRBV7-9 and TRBJ2-3, reads DTGVSQNPRHKITKRGQNVTFRCDPISEHNRLYWYRQTLGQGPEFLTYFQNEAQLEKSRLLSDRFSAERPKGSFSTLEIQRTEQGDSAMYLCASAGSSGTDTQYFGPGTRLTVL.

This chain links TRBV19 with TRBJ1-1, with D perhaps TRBD1 (5 bases). This CDR3 has 11 amino acids. V was cut by 8 bases and J by 5 bases, with 9 bases left in between. Germline V gene data show CDR1 as LNHDA and CDR2 as SQIVND (reference sequence). CDR3 DNA sequence: TGTGCCAGTGGGGGGGTTACTGAAGCTTTCTTT. Its protein product is CASGGVTEAFF. Drawing the rest from reference TRBV19 and TRBJ1-1, the complete variable domain is DGGITQSPKYLFRKEGQNVTLSCEQNLNHDAMYWYRQDPGQGLRLIYYSQIVNDFQKGDIAEGYSVSREKKESFPLTVTSAQKNPTAFYLCASGGVTEAFFGQGTRLTVV.

The V call is TRBV6-6, the J call TRBJ1-5; 7 bases match TRBD1. The CDR3 sequence is 13 residues long. V lost 6 bases to trimming and J lost 4 bases; unmatched junction nucleotides: 3. CDR1 is MNHNY and CDR2 is SVGAGI in the germline V gene (reference sequence). The CDR3 sequence: CASRQQGNQPQHF. CDR3 in DNA: TGTGCCAGCAGACAACAGGGGAATCAGCCCCAGCATTTT.

The chain employs TRBV10-3 and TRBJ2-2; D may be TRBD2 (6 bases). The CDR3 is 13 residues long. Germline V gene lookup returns CDR1 ENHRY and CDR2 SYGVKD. Trimming shortened V by 4 bases and J by 4 bases, and 7 bases separated the two germline ends. The CDR3 nucleotides are TGTGCCATCAGTGTGGGACTCACCGGGGAGCTGTTTTTT. Its protein is CAISVGLTGELFF.

This clone was observed a single time. This chain joins TRBV19 and TRBJ1-4; TRBD1 is a possible D gene (5 bases). Germline CDR1 is LNHDA and CDR2 is SQIVND (reference sequence). The germline V and J ends were trimmed by 7 bases and 2 bases, with 20 bases remaining between them. The CDR3 length is 17 residues. Here the CDR3 reads CASTSGRALGTNEKLFF. For the CDR3, the DNA is TGTGCCAGTACCTCAGGGAGGGCGCTGGGGACTAATGAAAAACTGTTTTTT.

The J gene is TRBJ1-4, the V gene TRBV30; 9 nucleotides agree with TRBD1. Trimming removed 2 bases from V and 7 bases from J; junction bases left unmatched: 5. CDR3 length: 14 residues. In germline, CDR1 is GTSNPN, CDR2 SVGIG (reference sequence). The CDR3 protein is CAWSPGTGFEKLFF. CDR3 in DNA: TGTGCCTGGAGTCCCGGGACAGGGTTTGAAAAACTGTTTTTT.

The J gene is TRBJ1-1, the V gene TRBV10-2, with 7 nucleotides matching TRBD1. J gave up 1 base and V 2 bases, and 4 bases lay outside the gene matches. The CDR3 consists of 15 residues. Germline-derived CDR1 and CDR2 are WSHSY and SAAADI. The CDR3: CASSETDRRNTEAFF. DNA of the CDR3: TGCGCCAGCAGTGAGACGGACAGGAGGAACACTGAAGCTTTCTTT.

The sample holds a few counts of this clone. V and J are TRBV28 and TRBJ2-1; 9 bases are a match to TRBD1. This CDR3 spans 16 amino acids. From germline, CDR1 is MDHEN and CDR2 SYDVKM. Germline trimming cut 6 bases from V and 7 bases from J; bases unmatched to any gene: 13. The CDR3 reads CASRILLGQGMNEQFF. As DNA, the CDR3 is TGTGCCAGCAGAATTTTGTTGGGACAGGGTATGAATGAGCAGTTCTTC.

The rearrangement joins TRBV27 to TRBJ1-1; 7 bases are shared with TRBD1. CDR1 and CDR2 from the germline V gene are MNHEY and SMNVEV (reference sequence). The CDR3 covers 14 residues. With 1 base clipped from V and 11 bases from J, the junction kept 10 bases outside the gene matches. CDR3 in DNA: TGTGCCAGCAGTTTATTGGCAGGGGGGATTGAGGCTTTCTTT. Translated: CASSLLAGGIEAFF.

The rearrangement joins TRBV27 to TRBJ2-1; D is undetermined. This CDR3 comprises 15 residues. V dropped 0 bases and J dropped 5 bases, with 11 bases sitting between them. The germline V gene has CDR1 MNHEY and CDR2 SMNVEV (reference sequence). The CDR3 DNA reads TGTGCCAGCAGTTTATCTATACAGAGCCACAATGAGCAGTTCTTC. This encodes CASSLSIQSHNEQFF.

V gene TRBV28 combines with J gene TRBJ2-2, with unresolved D. Deletions cut 6 bases from V and 6 bases from J, with 11 bases between. Germline CDR1 and CDR2: MDHEN and SYDVKM. CDR3 length: 13 amino acids. The CDR3 DNA follows: TGTGCCAGCAGACCCGGTATGGCCGGGGAGCTGTTTTTT. It specifies CASRPGMAGELFF.

The chain is built from TRBV6-5 and TRBJ1-2, with TRBD1 matching over 9 bases. Trimming removed 7 bases from V and 7 bases from J; junction bases left unmatched: 7. This CDR3 has 13 residues. The V gene's germline CDR1 is MNHEY and CDR2 SVGAGI. CDR3 sequence reads: CASNSGTGFGYTF. CDR3 DNA sequence: TGTGCCAGCAATTCCGGGACAGGGTTTGGCTACACCTTC.

V and J are TRBV5-5 and TRBJ1-6; D not resolved. The CDR3 runs to 16 residues. The V end lost 5 bases, the J end lost 0 bases, and 12 bases lay between the germline ends. Germline values: CDR1 SGHKS, CDR2 YYEKEE (reference sequence). Here the CDR3 DNA reads TGTGCCAGCAGTTTAAGACTGACCTCCTATAATTCACCCCTCCACTTT. Translation: CASSLRLTSYNSPLHF.

The rearrangement joins TRBV28 to TRBJ1-6, with D possibly TRBD1 on 5 matching bases. V was shortened by 9 bases and J by 9 bases, with 15 bases between the two germline ends. CDR3 length equals 13 residues. The germline gives CDR1 MDHEN, CDR2 SYDVKM. The CDR3 DNA reads as TGTGCCAGTTCCACGGGGGGTTCTTCACCCCTCCACTTT. Translated, it gives CASSTGGSSPLHF. The whole variable domain, filled in from reference TRBV28 and TRBJ1-6, reads DVKVTQSSRYLVKRTGEKVFLECVQDMDHENMFWYRQDPGLGLRLIYFSYDVKMKEKGDIPEGYSVSREKKERFSLILESASTNQTSMYLCASSTGGSSPLHFGNGTRLTVT.

The chain has TRBV6-2 or TRBV6-3 and TRBJ2-3; 8 bases match TRBD2. The ends lost 7 bases at V and 3 bases at J; junction bases unmatched: 12. The CDR3 has 16 residues. CDR1 and CDR2 from the germline V gene are MNHEY and SVGEGT. CDR3 nucleotide sequence: TGTGCCAGCACCCCCTCCGGGACTAGTAGGACAGATACGCAGTATTTT. This translates into CASTPSGTSRTDTQYF.

The chain joins TRBV19 to TRBJ2-1; the match to TRBD2 covers 10 bases. Germline loops: CDR1 LNHDA, CDR2 SQIVND (reference sequence). Unmatched junction bases numbered 5, after V lost 3 bases and J lost 6 bases. The CDR3 is 15 amino acids. The CDR3 region has the DNA TGTGCCAGTAGTATTATTGGGACTAGCGTCAATGAGCAGTTCTTC. The encoded protein is CASSIIGTSVNEQFF.

The rearrangement uses TRBV3-1 (or the pseudogene TRBV3-2) and TRBJ2-1, with a weak D call TRBD2 (6 bases). Trimming cost V 2 bases and J 8 bases, with 13 bases left between them. This CDR3 spans 14 amino acids. The germline V gene has CDR1 LGHDT and CDR2 YNNKEL (reference sequence). The DNA of the CDR3 is TGTGCCAGCAGCCAATGGGGAGGACTCGATGAGCAGTTCTTC. It specifies CASSQWGGLDEQFF.

The V gene is TRBV5-5, the J gene TRBJ1-4, with 9 bases fitting TRBD1. CDR1 and CDR2 from the germline V gene are SGHKS and YYEKEE (reference sequence). V lost 4 bases to trimming and J lost 6 bases; unmatched junction nucleotides: 4. The CDR3 sequence is 14 residues long. This CDR3 reads CASSRQGVDEKLFF. The CDR3 DNA reads as TGTGCCAGCAGCCGACAGGGGGTGGATGAAAAACTGTTTTTT. Using reference TRBV5-5 and TRBJ1-4 for the parts outside the CDR3, the full variable domain is DAGVTQSPTHLIKTRGQQVTLRCSPISGHKSVSWYQQVLGQGPQFIFQYYEKEERGRGNFPDRFSARQFPNYSSELNVNALLLGDSALYLCASSRQGVDEKLFFGSGTQLSVL.

V is TRBV4-2 and J is TRBJ1-4, with D possibly TRBD1 on 6 matching bases. Per germline, CDR1 LGHNA and CDR2 YNFKEQ. CDR3 length: 15 residues. Trimming pared 1 base from V and 5 bases from J, leaving 11 bases between. The DNA of the CDR3 is TGTGCCAGCAGCCAAGGTATCCAGGGGAATGAAAAACTGTTTTTT. Translating it yields CASSQGIQGNEKLFF.

The chain is built from TRBV4-3 and TRBJ1-4; 11 bases map to TRBD1. CDR1 is LGHNA, CDR2 YSLEER, per germline. The CDR3 covers 16 residues. Trimming removed 0 bases from V and 8 bases from J; junction bases left unmatched: 5. As DNA, the CDR3 is TGCGCCAGCAGCCAAGATGGACAGGGGGCATGGGAAAAACTGTTTTTT. Encoded protein: CASSQDGQGAWEKLFF.

The rearrangement links TRBV11-1 to TRBJ2-5; TRBD1 aligns across 7 bases. Trimming removed 7 bases from V and 5 bases from J; junction bases left unmatched: 4. This CDR3 comprises 12 residues. CDR1 SGHAT and CDR2 FQDESV come from the germline V gene (reference sequence). Here the CDR3 DNA reads TGTGCCAGCACCCCCAGGGGGGAGACCCAGTACTTC. Encoded protein: CASTPRGETQYF.

This clone showed up just once. This chain joins TRBV4-1 and TRBJ2-4; possible D gene TRBD1, 6 bases. With 4 bases removed from V and 1 base from J, the gap between germline ends came to 14 bases. CDR3 length: 16 residues. CDR1 and CDR2 from the germline V gene are MGHRA and YSYEKL. The CDR3 bases are TGCGCCAGCAGCCCCTCAGGGGTGAGGGCCAAAAACATTCAGTACTTC. Encoded protein: CASSPSGVRAKNIQYF.

V and J are TRBV7-6 and TRBJ2-7; D not resolved. The ends were cut back, 10 bases at V and 7 bases at J, with 17 bases in the middle. This CDR3 is 12 amino acids long. Germline CDR1 reads SGHVS; CDR2 reads FNYEAQ. CDR3 region: CATMNGEEEQYF. The CDR3 DNA reads as TGTGCCACCATGAACGGAGAAGAGGAGCAGTACTTC.

This chain connects TRBV4-1 to TRBJ1-4, with 7 bases identical to TRBD1. This CDR3 has 14 amino acids. Unmatched junction bases numbered 6, after V lost 1 base and J lost 10 bases. The germline gives CDR1 MGHRA, CDR2 YSYEKL. CDR3 nucleotide sequence: TGCGCCAGCAGCCAAGGGAGGGGGCAAAGAAAACTGTTTTTT. Protein: CASSQGRGQRKLFF.

The chain carries TRBV28 and TRBJ2-7; 8 nucleotides align to TRBD2. The CDR3 sequence is 16 residues long. V shed 4 bases, J shed 5 bases, and the junction held 13 bases outside the gene matches. Germline loops: CDR1 MDHEN, CDR2 SYDVKM. CDR3 sequence reads: CASSSLKRQLADEQYF. CDR3 coding DNA: TGTGCCAGCAGTTCGCTCAAAAGACAACTAGCGGACGAGCAGTACTTC. The variable domain in full, completed from reference TRBV28 and TRBJ2-7, reads DVKVTQSSRYLVKRTGEKVFLECVQDMDHENMFWYRQDPGLGLRLIYFSYDVKMKEKGDIPEGYSVSREKKERFSLILESASTNQTSMYLCASSSLKRQLADEQYFGPGTRLTVT.

The rearrangement links TRBV4-1 to TRBJ2-7; D gene ambiguous. The V gene's germline CDR1 is MGHRA and CDR2 YSYEKL. The CDR3 covers 17 residues. Trimming took off 0 bases at V and 7 bases at J, with 22 bases between the two ends. CDR3 region: CASSQDIVYENLREQYF. CDR3 nucleotide sequence: TGCGCCAGCAGCCAAGATATTGTTTATGAGAATTTGAGGGAGCAGTACTTC.